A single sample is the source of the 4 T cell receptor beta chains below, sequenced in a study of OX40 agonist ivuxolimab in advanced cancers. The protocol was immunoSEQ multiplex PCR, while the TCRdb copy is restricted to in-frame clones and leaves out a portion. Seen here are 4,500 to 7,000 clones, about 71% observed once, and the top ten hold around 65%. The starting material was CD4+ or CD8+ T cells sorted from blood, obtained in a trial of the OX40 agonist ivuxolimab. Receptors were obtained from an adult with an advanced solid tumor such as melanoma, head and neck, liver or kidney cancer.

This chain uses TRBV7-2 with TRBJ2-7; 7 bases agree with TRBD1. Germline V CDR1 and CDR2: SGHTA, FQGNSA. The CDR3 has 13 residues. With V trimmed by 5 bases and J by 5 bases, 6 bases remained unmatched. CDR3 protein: CASSGNRGDEQYF. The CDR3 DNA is TGTGCCAGCAGCGGGAACAGGGGCGACGAGCAGTACTTC.

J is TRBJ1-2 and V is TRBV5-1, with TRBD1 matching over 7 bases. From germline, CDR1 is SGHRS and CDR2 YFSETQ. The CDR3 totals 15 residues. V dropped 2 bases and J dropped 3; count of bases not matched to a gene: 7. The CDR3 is CASSFGGRGDYGYTF. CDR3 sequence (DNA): TGCGCCAGCAGCTTCGGGGGCAGGGGGGACTATGGCTACACCTTC.

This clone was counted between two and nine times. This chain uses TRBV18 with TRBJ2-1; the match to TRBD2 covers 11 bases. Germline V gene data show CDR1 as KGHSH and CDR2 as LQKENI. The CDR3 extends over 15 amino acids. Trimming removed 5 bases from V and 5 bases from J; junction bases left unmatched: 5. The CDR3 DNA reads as TGTGCCAGCTCAGCCGGGACTAGCGGCAACAATGAGCAGTTCTTC. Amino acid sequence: CASSAGTSGNNEQFF.

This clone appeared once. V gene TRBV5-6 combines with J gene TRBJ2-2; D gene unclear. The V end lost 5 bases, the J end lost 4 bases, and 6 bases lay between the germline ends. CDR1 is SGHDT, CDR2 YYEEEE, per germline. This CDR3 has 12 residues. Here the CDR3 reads CASRPSTGELFF. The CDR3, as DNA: TGTGCCAGCAGACCGAGCACCGGGGAGCTGTTTTTT. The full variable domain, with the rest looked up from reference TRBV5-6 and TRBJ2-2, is DAGVTQSPTHLIKTRGQQVTLRCSPKSGHDTVSWYQQALGQGPQFIFQYYEEEERQRGNFPDRFSGHQFPNYSSELNVNALLLGDSALYLCASRPSTGELFFGEGSRLTVL.